This T cell receptor beta chain is from a study of T-cell memory formation after mild COVID-19. Germline V lookup: CDR1 SGDLS, CDR2 YYNGEE. The CDR3 runs to 13 residues. In TCRdb, the 5' RACE reads were re-called with MiXCR into one record per CDR3 protein. This sample has some 130,000 distinct CDR3 sequences, with roughly 15% found just once. As concerns this clonotype: A junction end diverges from the germline sequence, so it may reflect a read error.

The clonotype was recovered from an adult woman who had mild COVID-19 (a few samples of this study predate the infection). Cell type and time point are not known. Sequencing input: PBMCs or a T cell subset sorted from them (not recorded which). The chain is built from TRBV9 and TRBJ2-3, with 9 bases that match TRBD2. As DNA, the CDR3 is TGTGCCAGTAGCGGGAGAATAACAGATACGCAGTATTTT. It yields the protein CASSGRITDTQYF.